A single sample is the source of the 23 T cell receptor beta chains below, sequenced in a study of blood T cell repertoires in COVID-19. Some clones are missing from TCRdb's copy, which holds only in-frame ones; the method was immunoSEQ multiplex PCR. The top ten clones hold about 3.1% of a sample with roughly 16,000 clones, 80% to 90% of them seen once. Sequenced input: peripheral blood. Receptor source: a human donor in a cohort sampled during active COVID-19.

The gene calls are TRBV5-1 and TRBJ2-5; tentative D call: TRBD2 (7 bases). This CDR3 region has 16 residues. Germline V lookup: CDR1 SGHRS, CDR2 YFSETQ. V was cut by 4 bases and J by 1 base, with 17 bases left in between. The CDR3 coding sequence is TGCGCCAGCAGCCCGGGGGGCCCGGGGGCCCAAGAGACCCAGTACTTC. This translates into CASSPGGPGAQETQYF. The entire variable domain, with the rest obtained from reference TRBV5-1 and TRBJ2-5, is as follows: KAGVTQTPRYLIKTRGQQVTLSCSPISGHRSVSWYQQTPGQGLQFLFEYFSETQRNKGNFPGRFSGRQFSNSRSEMNVSTLELGDSALYLCASSPGGPGAQETQYFGPGTRLLVL.

This clone was detected only once. This chain links TRBV4-1 with TRBJ1-2; 7 nucleotides line up with TRBD1. CDR3 length equals 14 residues. V gave up 3 bases and J gave up 5 bases; unmatched junction bases: 6. Germline CDR1 MGHRA, CDR2 YSYEKL. CDR3 in DNA: TGCGCCAGCAGCCAGCCGGGGACAGAGTATGGCTACACCTTC. This sequence encodes CASSQPGTEYGYTF.

The chain employs TRBV29-1 and TRBJ1-1; D gene ambiguous. This CDR3 comprises 14 residues. The germline V and J ends were trimmed by 5 bases and 0 bases, with 13 bases remaining between them. Germline V gene data show CDR1 as SQVTM and CDR2 as ANQGSEA. This CDR3 reads CSVLRGIMNTEAFF. DNA for the CDR3: TGCAGCGTTCTACGAGGTATCATGAACACTGAAGCTTTCTTT.

The chain carries TRBV4-2 and TRBJ2-5; D call uncertain. The CDR3 covers 16 residues. Germline-derived CDR1 and CDR2 are LGHNA and YNFKEQ. The ends were cut back, 0 bases at V and 1 base at J, with 12 bases in the middle. The CDR3 DNA follows: TGTGCCAGCAGCCAAGATCCCCCCGCAGGCCAAGAGACCCAGTACTTC. This translates into CASSQDPPAGQETQYF.

The chain recombines TRBV11-2 with TRBJ1-5; TRBD1 aligns across 7 bases. V lost 3 bases and J lost 5; bases outside the gene matches: 4. The CDR3 sequence is 14 residues long. The germline V gene encodes CDR1 SGHAT and CDR2 FQNNGV. The CDR3 loop reads CASSLGDSYQPQHF. Here the CDR3 DNA reads TGTGCCAGCAGCTTGGGGGACAGCTATCAGCCCCAGCATTTT. The variable domain in full, with the rest retrieved from reference TRBV11-2 and TRBJ1-5, is EAGVAQSPRYKIIEKRQSVAFWCNPISGHATLYWYQQILGQGPKLLIQFQNNGVVDDSQLPKDRFSAERLKGVDSTLKIQPAKLEDSAVYLCASSLGDSYQPQHFGDGTRLSIL.

This chain links TRBV5-1 with TRBJ1-6, with D perhaps matching TRBD1 (5 bases). V was cut by 3 bases and J by 5 bases, with 9 bases left in between. In germline, CDR1 is SGHRS, CDR2 YFSETQ. The length of the CDR3 is 14 residues. CDR3 sequence reads: CASSWGGNNSPLHF. CDR3 sequence (DNA): TGCGCCAGCAGCTGGGGCGGGAATAATTCACCCCTCCACTTT.

The table lists this clone with a few counts. This rearrangement joins TRBV12-3 or TRBV12-4 to TRBJ2-5, with unresolved D. Trimming pared 3 bases from V and 4 bases from J, leaving 3 bases between. CDR3 length: 11 amino acids. The CDR3 loop reads CASSFGETQYF. CDR3 in DNA: TGTGCCAGCAGTTTCGGAGAGACCCAGTACTTC.

The rearrangement links TRBV30 to TRBJ1-5; 10 bases are a match to TRBD1. Germline values: CDR1 GTSNPN, CDR2 SVGIG (reference sequence). The CDR3 has 15 amino acids. Trimming took 3 bases from V and 5 from J; bases not matched to a gene: 7. CDR3 DNA: TGTGCCTGGAGGCCGACAGGGGGCCGGGATCAGCCCCAGCATTTT. It is translated as CAWRPTGGRDQPQHF.

The chain recombines TRBV19 with TRBJ1-2, with a tentative D call TRBD1 (6 bases). The germline CDR1 and CDR2 sequences are LNHDA and SQIVND (reference sequence). V gave up 4 bases and J gave up 8 bases, with 14 bases separating them. The CDR3 contains 13 residues. CDR3 DNA: TGTGCCAGTAGTAGGAACAGGGTTGACGGCTACACCTTC. Its translation: CASSRNRVDGYTF.

This sequence joins TRBV12-2 and TRBJ1-2; no check of the table's D call, TRBD1, against the DNA was made. TRBV12-2 has pseudogene status. The CDR3 consists of 17 residues. The CDR3 nucleotides read TGTGCAAGTCGCTCCAGCCGCTGGGACAGGGAAGACTATGGCTACACCTTC. As protein: CASRSSRWDREDYGYTF.

The rearrangement links TRBV2 to TRBJ2-3; D may be TRBD2 (7 bases). V was shortened by 10 bases and J by 5 bases, with 19 bases between the two germline ends. CDR3 length: 14 residues. Germline CDR1 reads SNHLY; CDR2 reads FYNNEI. The CDR3 region is CATLKGGAGDTQYF. The DNA for the CDR3 is TGTGCCACACTGAAGGGGGGGGCCGGAGATACGCAGTATTTT.

This clone was seen once. The V call is TRBV6-5, the J call TRBJ1-6; possible D gene TRBD1, 5 bases. Germline V CDR1 and CDR2: MNHEY, SVGAGI. The CDR3 contains 13 residues. The CDR3 DNA follows: TGTGGATCTAAAGAGGGACTGGATTCACCCCTCCACTTT. It encodes CGSKEGLDSPLHF.

The J gene is TRBJ1-5, the V gene TRBV5-1; D gene uncertain. V shed 2 bases and J shed 7 bases, with 13 bases lying between them. The length of the CDR3 is 14 residues. Germline CDR1 and CDR2: SGHRS and YFSETQ. CDR3 loop: CASSLGPGGQPQHF. Here the CDR3 DNA reads TGCGCCAGCAGCTTAGGACCCGGAGGGCAGCCCCAGCATTTT.

J is TRBJ2-2 and V is TRBV5-6; 9 bases map to TRBD1. Germline assignment: CDR1 SGHDT and CDR2 YYEEEE. This CDR3 is built from 15 residues. J lost 3 bases, V lost 0 bases, and 0 bases had no gene match. The CDR3 sequence: CASSLGTGDTGELFF. CDR3 DNA sequence: TGTGCCAGCAGCTTGGGGACAGGGGACACCGGGGAGCTGTTTTTT.

The CDR3 DNA sequence: TGTGCCAGCAGCTTAGTGGAGGGGAACTCACCCCTCCACTTT. This encodes CASSLVEGNSPLHF. The chain combines TRBV7-8 with TRBJ1-6; tentatively, D is TRBD1 (5 bases). Between the trimmed V and J ends, which lost 1 base and 10 bases, there was a span of 11 bases. Germline V gives CDR1 SGHVS, CDR2 FQNEAQ. This CDR3 has 14 residues.

J is TRBJ2-5 and V is TRBV18; the match to TRBD1 covers 9 bases. Unmatched junction bases numbered 1, after V lost 4 bases and J lost 4 bases. The CDR3 length is 13 residues. Germline CDR1 KGHSH, CDR2 LQKENI. The CDR3 DNA sequence: TGTGCCAGCTCACGGGGACAGGGAGAGACCCAGTACTTC. It encodes CASSRGQGETQYF.

This clone showed up just a few times. The rearrangement joins TRBV19 to TRBJ2-2; weak D call: TRBD1 (6 bases). This CDR3 is built from 14 residues. The V gene lost 10 bases and the J gene lost 1 base, with 13 bases spanning the gap. Germline CDR1 and CDR2: LNHDA and SQIVND (reference sequence). CDR3 nucleotides: TGTGCCATTAAAGGACAGCAGAACACCGGGGAGCTGTTTTTT. Protein product: CAIKGQQNTGELFF.

This clone was picked up a small number of times. The rearrangement links TRBV6-6 to TRBJ1-1, with D tentatively TRBD1 (5 bases). V lost 6 bases, J lost 0 bases, and 11 bases lay in between. The CDR3 consists of 14 residues. Germline V gene sequence: CDR1 MNHNY, CDR2 SVGAGI (reference sequence). CDR3 in DNA: TGTGCCAGCAGCCTCCGGGGGGTGAACACTGAAGCTTTCTTT. Protein sequence: CASSLRGVNTEAFF.

This chain connects TRBV5-8 to TRBJ1-4; unclear D gene. The CDR3 runs to 14 residues. The germline V gene has CDR1 SGHTS and CDR2 YDEGEE. The germline V and J ends were trimmed by 0 bases and 5 bases, with 8 bases remaining between them. Written as DNA, the CDR3 is TGTGCCAGCAGCTTGGGGTCCGCGAATGAAAAACTGTTTTTT. This translates into CASSLGSANEKLFF.

The chain recombines TRBV24-1 with TRBJ2-3, with D possibly matching TRBD1 (5 bases). Germline V lookup: CDR1 KGHDR, CDR2 SFDVKD. The length of the CDR3 is 13 residues. V was trimmed by 9 bases and J by 5 bases, leaving 14 bases between them. The CDR3 is CATVIGVGDTQYF. CDR3 nucleotide sequence: TGTGCCACCGTAATAGGGGTTGGAGATACGCAGTATTTT.

The V call is TRBV12-3 or TRBV12-4, the J call TRBJ1-5; D is perhaps TRBD1 (5 bases). The CDR3 length is 13 residues. V was trimmed by 3 bases and J by 7 bases, leaving 10 bases between them. Written as DNA, the CDR3 is TGTGCCAGCAGTTTGGGGGGAGGCCAGCCCCAGCATTTT. Amino acids: CASSLGGGQPQHF.

The chain combines TRBV6-1 with TRBJ1-6, with TRBD1 identical over 7 bases. Trimming at V came to 0 bases and at J to 5 bases, leaving 7 bases not matched to a gene. The CDR3 sequence is 17 residues long. CDR1 is MNHNS and CDR2 is SASEGT in the germline V gene. CDR3 in amino acids: CASSEAIRTGHNSPLHF. The CDR3 nucleotides read TGTGCCAGCAGTGAAGCGATAAGGACAGGACATAATTCACCCCTCCACTTT.

The CDR3 loop reads CASSQDRGGGANTQYF. DNA for the CDR3: TGTGCCAGCAGCCAAGATCGAGGCGGGGGGGCCAATACGCAGTATTTT. This chain joins TRBV4-2 and TRBJ2-3; 9 bases line up with TRBD2. Per the germline V gene, CDR1 is LGHNA and CDR2 is YNFKEQ. The CDR3 has 16 amino acids. Trimming removed 0 bases from V and 7 bases from J; junction bases left unmatched: 8.